The 22 T cell receptor beta chains given below trace back to one sample, sequenced in a study of T-cell memory formation after mild COVID-19. Via MiXCR, TCRdb re-called the 5' RACE reads, giving one row per CDR3 protein. The sample lists 200,000 to 300,000 distinct CDR3 sequences; just over 15% were seen once. The sequenced sample consisted of PBMCs or a T cell subset sorted from them (not recorded which). Receptor source: an adult woman who had mild COVID-19 (a few samples of this study predate the infection). Cell type and time point are not known.

The rearrangement uses TRBV7-9 and TRBJ1-1; D is possibly TRBD1 (5 bases). V shed 3 bases and J shed 7 bases, with 9 bases lying between them. CDR3 length: 12 residues. The germline V gene has CDR1 SEHNR and CDR2 FQNEAQ (reference sequence). CDR3 coding DNA: TGTGCCAGCAGCTTCATGCAGGGTGAAGCTTTCTTT. This translates into CASSFMQGEAFF.

Many counts were recorded for this clonotype. The chain has TRBV6-6 and TRBJ2-3; 10 bases agree with TRBD2. Germline V gene lookup returns CDR1 MNHNY and CDR2 SVGAGI (reference sequence). The CDR3 has 16 amino acids. The V and J ends lost 7 bases and 0 bases, in that order; junction bases with no gene match: 7. The chain's CDR3 is CASKAGGSGSTDTQYF. In DNA, the CDR3 is TGTGCCAGCAAAGCGGGGGGGTCCGGTAGCACAGATACGCAGTATTTT.

The J gene is TRBJ1-1, the V gene TRBV14; 7 nucleotides align to TRBD1. CDR1 is SGHDN and CDR2 is FVKESK in the germline V gene. The CDR3 runs to 15 residues. V lost 1 base to trimming and J lost 5 bases; unmatched junction nucleotides: 7. The CDR3 coding sequence is TGTGCCAGCAGCCAAGTAGGAGGGGGCCATACTGAAGCTTTCTTT. This codes for CASSQVGGGHTEAFF.

The chain carries TRBV24-1 and TRBJ2-1; TRBD2 might be the D (5 bases). The V end was cut by 10 bases, the J end by 4 bases, with 19 bases between. Germline CDR1 and CDR2: KGHDR and SFDVKD. CDR3 length: 15 residues. This chain's CDR3 is CATSARGVRYNEQFF. The CDR3 DNA sequence: TGTGCCACTTCGGCTCGGGGTGTGCGGTACAATGAGCAGTTCTTC.

In DNA form, the CDR3 reads TGTGCCAGGCCCTTAAACAGCAAGAACACCGGGGAGCTGTTTTTT. This gives the protein CARPLNSKNTGELFF. This chain uses TRBV7-9 with TRBJ2-2; D remains unclear. There are 15 residues in the CDR3. Between the trimmed V and J ends, which lost 9 bases and 1 base, there was a span of 15 bases. CDR1 and CDR2 from the germline V gene are SEHNR and FQNEAQ (reference sequence).

This chain connects TRBV12-3 or TRBV12-4 to TRBJ2-3; 8 nucleotides line up with TRBD1. V lost 3 bases and J lost 3; bases outside the gene matches: 5. The CDR3 is 15 residues long. The CDR3 nucleotides read TGTGCCAGCAGTTTTGAGGGACAGGCGACAGATACGCAGTATTTT. Translated, it gives CASSFEGQATDTQYF.

This clonotype was found many times. V usage is TRBV5-1 and J usage is TRBJ2-7, with a weak D call TRBD2 (5 bases). This CDR3 comprises 13 residues. Trimming took 6 bases from V and 0 from J, leaving 10 bases between them. The germline gives CDR1 SGHRS, CDR2 YFSETQ. The CDR3: CASNPGNSYEQYF. The CDR3 DNA follows: TGCGCCAGCAACCCGGGGAACTCCTACGAGCAGTACTTC.

This rearrangement joins TRBV6-2 or TRBV6-3 to TRBJ2-1, with 9 bases aligning to TRBD2. The CDR3 has 15 amino acids. The germline V gene has CDR1 MNHEY and CDR2 SVGEGT. V was clipped by 6 bases and J by 9 bases; unmatched bases: 12. The CDR3 loop reads CASSQGAGGQAEQFF. The CDR3 nucleotides read TGTGCCAGCAGCCAAGGAGCGGGGGGCCAGGCTGAGCAGTTCTTC.

Only a few counts were recorded for this clonotype. The V call is TRBV7-8, the J call TRBJ2-3; 13 positions match TRBD2. This CDR3 has 17 amino acids. The germline CDR1 and CDR2 sequences are SGHVS and FQNEAQ. J gave up 5 bases and V 5 bases, and 10 bases lay outside the gene matches. Written as DNA, the CDR3 is TGTGCCAGCAGCCGACGACTAGCGGGGGGCCAGATAGATACGCAGTATTTT. Its translation: CASSRRLAGGQIDTQYF.

The sample holds many counts of this clonotype. CDR3 coding DNA: TGTGCCAGCAGTCCGACAGGGGGCGGCTACGAGCAGTACTTC. Its protein is CASSPTGGGYEQYF. This chain connects TRBV12-3 or TRBV12-4 to TRBJ2-7; 10 positions match TRBD1. The CDR3 loop spans 14 amino acids. V was clipped by 5 bases and J by 3 bases; unmatched bases: 4.

The gene calls are TRBV19 and TRBJ2-1, with TRBD2 matching 9 bases. The J segment lost 7 bases and the V segment lost 5 bases, leaving 12 bases of the junction unmatched. CDR3 size: 16 residues. Per the germline V gene, CDR1 is LNHDA and CDR2 is SQIVND (reference sequence). For the CDR3, the DNA is TGTGCCAGTAGTTCCCACGAGAGGGGACTAGCAAATGAGCAGTTCTTC. This gives the protein CASSSHERGLANEQFF.

This clonotype appeared many times. The gene calls are TRBV4-2 and TRBJ1-3; the D is unclear. The V end lost 0 bases, the J end lost 0 bases, and 12 bases lay between the germline ends. In germline, CDR1 is LGHNA, CDR2 YNFKEQ. This CDR3 region has 17 residues. The CDR3 nucleotides are TGTGCCAGCAGCCAAGATGTCCTACAAAGCTCTGGAAACACCATATATTTT. Protein: CASSQDVLQSSGNTIYF.

Comments on this clonotype: Given a much more abundant clone one base away, this may be a read error. The chain recombines TRBV5-5 with TRBJ2-5, with D perhaps matching TRBD2 (5 bases). The germline gives CDR1 SGHKS, CDR2 YYEKEE (reference sequence). This CDR3 has 16 residues. The CDR3 region has the DNA TGTGCCAGCAGCTTGGCGGGAAGAAGGGATCAAGATACCCAGTACTTC. Translation gives CASSLAGRRDQDTQYF.

This chain links TRBV11-2 with TRBJ2-3, with D maybe TRBD2 (6 bases). This CDR3 region has 14 residues. The V gene's germline CDR1 is SGHAT and CDR2 FQNNGV. V lost 4 bases and J lost 7, with 15 bases in between. CDR3 residues: CASSSRGRGNTQYF. The CDR3 DNA is TGTGCCAGCAGCTCCCGAGGGCGGGGCAATACGCAGTATTTT.

V and J are TRBV7-2 and TRBJ2-5; 11 nucleotides line up with TRBD2. V was clipped by 1 base and J by 0 bases; unmatched bases: 7. This CDR3 comprises 18 residues. The germline V gene encodes CDR1 SGHTA and CDR2 FQGNSA. DNA of the CDR3: TGTGCCAGCAGCTTAGTACCTCGACTAGCGGGGAACCAAGAGACCCAGTACTTC. Protein product: CASSLVPRLAGNQETQYF.

J is TRBJ2-2 and V is TRBV12-3 or TRBV12-4; TRBD2 matches 13 bases. The ends lost 5 bases at V and 6 bases at J; junction bases unmatched: 6. The CDR3 sequence is 16 residues long. The CDR3 loop reads CASSAGLAGAPGELFF. For the CDR3, the DNA is TGTGCCAGCAGTGCCGGACTAGCGGGAGCCCCCGGGGAGCTGTTTTTT.

The chain links TRBV20-1 to TRBJ1-2, with TRBD1 as a possible D gene (5 bases). Germline V gives CDR1 DFQATT, CDR2 SNEGSKA (reference sequence). Trimming removed 4 bases from V and 10 bases from J, with 16 bases in between. The CDR3 has 12 residues. The DNA for the CDR3 is TGCAGTGCTAAACAGGCTCACCTGGACTACACCTTC. This translates into CSAKQAHLDYTF.

The sample holds a few counts of this clonotype. At one of its ends the junction is not consistent with the germline gene, which may arise from a read error. The chain recombines TRBV12-3 or TRBV12-4 with TRBJ1-6; no firm D call. CDR3 length: 13 residues. For the CDR3, the DNA is TGTGCCAGTAGTTCGGTTAGGGTGTCACCCCTCCACTTT. Translated, it gives CASSSVRVSPLHF.

The chain has TRBV7-8 and TRBJ2-5, with D hard to call. Trimming removed 5 bases from V and 5 bases from J, with 9 bases in between. The CDR3 loop spans 12 amino acids. The germline CDR1 and CDR2 sequences are SGHVS and FQNEAQ. As DNA, the CDR3 is TGTGCCAGCAGCCATCGCCAGGAGACCCAGTACTTC. Translation: CASSHRQETQYF.

V is TRBV18 and J is TRBJ1-4, with D unclear. The CDR3 sequence is 14 residues long. The V end lost 1 base, the J end lost 8 bases, and 11 bases lay between the germline ends. CDR1 and CDR2 from the germline V gene are KGHSH and LQKENI. DNA for the CDR3: TGTGCCAGCTCACCACAGGGTATACGAGAAAAACTGTTTTTT. Its translation is CASSPQGIREKLFF.

This clonotype was found a few times. The rearrangement joins TRBV6-5 to TRBJ2-7; 9 bases align to TRBD2. This CDR3 contains 16 residues. V dropped 6 bases and J dropped 2; count of bases not matched to a gene: 11. Per the germline V gene, CDR1 is MNHEY and CDR2 is SVGAGI. CDR3 bases: TGTGCCAGCAGCCTCACGGGGACTAGCCCTACCTACGAGCAGTACTTC. Its protein product is CASSLTGTSPTYEQYF.

This clonotype was observed many times. V is TRBV5-1 and J is TRBJ2-1; either TRBD1 or TRBD2 may fit D (6 bases each). V lost 6 bases and J 7 bases, leaving 17 bases between the germline ends. The CDR3 runs to 14 residues. The germline V gene encodes CDR1 SGHRS and CDR2 YFSETQ. CDR3 DNA: TGCGCCAGCACCCAAAGGGTAGGGGGGAATGAGCAGTTCTTC. Its protein is CASTQRVGGNEQFF. The full variable domain, in which reference TRBV5-1 and TRBJ2-1 provide the parts outside the CDR3, is KAGVTQTPRYLIKTRGQQVTLSCSPISGHRSVSWYQQTPGQGLQFLFEYFSETQRNKGNFPGRFSGRQFSNSRSEMNVSTLELGDSALYLCASTQRVGGNEQFFGPGTRLTVL.